Included here is one TCR beta chain sequence, with context. Under the authors' procedure: The assay estimated nucleated cells by amplifying reference gene primers. Using immunoSEQ multiplex PCR, the repertoire was profiled, and TCRdb retains in-frame clones only, with some absent. V and J calls and clone size are copied from that table; D and trimming were computed from the DNA. The profile shows more than 45,000 clones, roughly 80% of them singletons. The record originates from a study of blood T cell repertoires in COVID-19. The CDR3 length is 16 residues. The V gene end was trimmed by 7 bases and the J gene end by 10 bases; junction bases not matched to a gene: 11. CDR1 is MDHEN, CDR2 SYDVKM, per germline.

V gene TRBV28 combines with J gene TRBJ1-6; 12 nucleotides line up with TRBD1. This receptor was obtained from a man older than 75 with COVID-19, enrolled during active disease. Sequencing input: peripheral blood. The CDR3 DNA follows: TGTGCCAGCAAAAATGGTGGGACAGGGGGCGCATCACCCCTCCACTTT. Amino acids: CASKNGGTGGASPLHF.